This T cell receptor (beta chain) was identified in a study of shared clonotypes between healthy human individuals. Study summary: Contributing individuals were a couple of females and three males aged 18 to 49.

Sequencing used immunoSEQ multiplex PCR; TCRdb keeps in-frame clones, though not all of them. There are roughly 590,000 clones in the sample; around 95% occur only once, and around 0.11% lies in the top ten. The naive CD8 fraction comprised CD45RO-negative cells positively selected for CCR7 and excluded terminally differentiated effector memory CD45RA+ cells. All donors qualified as healthy HIV-negative adults and had experienced no recent acute infections or vaccinations. The sequencing input was naive CD8+ T cells sorted from blood. The receptor's source is a woman in her twenties or thirties in good health.

The CDR3 loop reads CASSLAGGEGNQPQHF. The CDR3 region has the DNA TGTGCCAGCAGTTTAGCAGGGGGAGAGGGCAATCAGCCCCAGCATTTT. V is TRBV27 and J is TRBJ1-5; 7 bases map to TRBD1. CDR1 is MNHEY, CDR2 SMNVEV, per germline (reference sequence). Trimming removed 2 bases from V and 2 bases from J; junction bases left unmatched: 6. This CDR3 region has 16 residues.